These 8 T cell receptor beta chains originate from one sample sequenced in a study of blood T cell repertoires in COVID-19. Libraries were prepared by immunoSEQ multiplex PCR; TCRdb keeps only in-frame clonotypes and omits some of them. Among hundreds of thousands of clones listed, about 87% were seen once. The sequenced sample consisted of peripheral blood. These TCRs come from a woman in her fifties or sixties who had recovered from COVID-19.

V usage is TRBV10-3 and J usage is TRBJ1-2; D is possibly TRBD1 (5 bases). The CDR3 length is 11 residues. The V end lost 10 bases, the J end lost 7 bases, and 13 bases lay between the germline ends. Germline V CDR1 and CDR2: ENHRY, SYGVKD. The CDR3, as DNA: TGTGCCACCCAGGGATCTTTTGGCTACACCTTC. It yields the protein CATQGSFGYTF.

Notes on this clone: The same CDR3 also results from other DNA sequences found in this sample. The V gene is TRBV10-3, the J gene TRBJ2-3, with a weak D call TRBD1 (5 bases). Germline assignment: CDR1 ENHRY and CDR2 SYGVKD. The length of the CDR3 is 14 residues. V was pared by 4 bases and J by 0 bases, with 8 bases between. CDR3 in amino acids: CAISGQGSTDTQYF. For the CDR3, the DNA is TGTGCCATCAGTGGTCAGGGAAGCACAGATACGCAGTATTTT.

The chain employs TRBV24-1 and TRBJ2-5; the D gene is possibly TRBD2 (6 bases). The length of the CDR3 is 15 residues. The germline gives CDR1 KGHDR, CDR2 SFDVKD. Trimming left V 4 bases short and J 0 bases short, with 11 bases between. The CDR3 coding sequence is TGTGCCACCAGTGAAGGCGGGACGTACCAAGAGACCCAGTACTTC. Its translation: CATSEGGTYQETQYF.

This chain joins TRBV2 and TRBJ2-1, with 8 bases identical to TRBD1. Losses at the gene ends were 6 bases for V and 6 bases for J; bases not matched to a gene: 10. Per the germline V gene, CDR1 is SNHLY and CDR2 is FYNNEI. The CDR3 covers 15 residues. Here the CDR3 DNA reads TGTGCCAGCAGGGCTGCCCGCAGGGGGCTCAATGAGCAGTTCTTC. Amino acid sequence: CASRAARRGLNEQFF.

The chain carries TRBV6-5 and TRBJ2-1, with D possibly being TRBD2 (6 bases). V dropped 7 bases and J dropped 4 bases, with 8 bases sitting between them. The germline CDR1 and CDR2 sequences are MNHEY and SVGAGI. This CDR3 is 12 amino acids long. The CDR3 nucleotides read TGTGCCAGCACTAGCGTTTACAATGAGCAGTTCTTC. It is translated as CASTSVYNEQFF.

Only one count was recorded for this clone. The chain employs TRBV28 and TRBJ1-4; possible D gene TRBD1, 5 bases. This CDR3 is built from 17 residues. V gave up 4 bases and J gave up 5 bases, with 20 bases separating them. Looked up from germline, CDR1 is MDHEN and CDR2 is SYDVKM. The CDR3 region is CASSSPGLAVPNEKLFF. CDR3 sequence (DNA): TGTGCCAGCAGTTCCCCAGGGTTGGCAGTGCCCAATGAAAAACTGTTTTTT.

V gene TRBV7-2 combines with J gene TRBJ2-2, with a possible D match to TRBD1 (5 bases). V was shortened by 3 bases and J by 0 bases, with 11 bases between the two germline ends. The CDR3 length is 16 residues. Germline values: CDR1 SGHTA, CDR2 FQGNSA. The CDR3 bases are TGTGCCAGCAGCTTTAGGGGCCATTCGAACACCGGGGAGCTGTTTTTT. Translated, it gives CASSFRGHSNTGELFF.

The V call is TRBV25-1, the J call TRBJ1-1; possible D gene TRBD1, 5 bases. The CDR3 has 16 amino acids. Germline CDR1 and CDR2: MGHDK and SYGVNS. The V gene lost 0 bases and the J gene lost 1 base, with 12 bases spanning the gap. The DNA of the CDR3 is TGTGCCAGCAGTGAATACCTTGGCAGGGAGAACACTGAAGCTTTCTTT. This gives the protein CASSEYLGRENTEAFF.